Listed here is a single T cell receptor (beta chain). This sample is part of a study of blood T cell repertoires in COVID-19. Between the trimmed V and J ends, which lost 6 bases and 0 bases, there was a span of 14 bases. The germline V gene encodes CDR1 SGHNT and CDR2 YENEEA. There are 16 residues in the CDR3. In the authors' workflow: It was from reference gene primer amplification that nucleated cell counts were estimated. TCRdb keeps only in-frame clones here, not all; method: immunoSEQ multiplex PCR. The V and J calls and clone size are taken from that table; D and trimming were inferred from the DNA. The sample shows 62,000 or so clones, 80% to 90% of them seen only once.

Sequencing input: peripheral blood. This TCR came from a woman between 55 and 75 years old with acute or convalescent COVID-19. The V call is TRBV11-3, the J call TRBJ2-2; a weak D match, TRBD2 (6 bases). The CDR3 DNA is TGTGCCAGCAGAGGAGGGACGGCTTCGAACACCGGGGAGCTGTTTTTT. Amino acids: CASRGGTASNTGELFF. The full variable domain, in which reference TRBV11-3 and TRBJ2-2 provide the parts outside the CDR3, is EAGVVQSPRYKIIEKKQPVAFWCNPISGHNTLYWYLQNLGQGPELLIRYENEEAVDDSQLPKDRFSAERLKGVDSTLKIQPAELGDSAVYLCASRGGTASNTGELFFGEGSRLTVL.